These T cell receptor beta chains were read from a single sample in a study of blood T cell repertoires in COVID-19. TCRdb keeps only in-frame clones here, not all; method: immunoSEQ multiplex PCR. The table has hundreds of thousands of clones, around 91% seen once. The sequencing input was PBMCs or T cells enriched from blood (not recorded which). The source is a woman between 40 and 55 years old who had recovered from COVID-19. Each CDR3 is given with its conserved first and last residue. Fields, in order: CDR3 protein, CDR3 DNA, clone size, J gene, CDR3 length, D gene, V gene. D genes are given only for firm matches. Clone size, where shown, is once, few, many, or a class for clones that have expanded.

CDR3: CASSSGQARASGNTIYF
DNA: TGTGCCAGCAGCTCCGGACAAGCCAGGGCATCTGGAAACACCATATATTTT
size: -
J: TRBJ1-3
length: 17
D: -
V: TRBV7-2

CDR3: CARSPLPGLEGVEQFF
DNA: TGTGCCAGAAGCCCTTTACCGGGACTAGAGGGGGTTGAGCAGTTCTTC
size: -
J: TRBJ2-1
length: 16
D: TRBD2
V: TRBV5-3

CDR3: CASSYPGDSEAFF
DNA: TGTGCCAGCAGTTACCCCGGGGACAGTGAAGCTTTCTTT
size: once
J: TRBJ1-1
length: 13
D: TRBD1
V: TRBV3-1/TRBV3-2

CDR3: CATSDSQYGYTF
DNA: TGTGCCACCAGTGATTCCCAGTATGGCTACACCTTC
size: -
J: TRBJ1-2
length: 12
D: -
V: TRBV24-1

CDR3: CASSPDGGFGNTEAFF
DNA: TGTGCCAGCTCACCGGACGGGGGGTTCGGGAACACTGAAGCTTTCTTT
size: -
J: TRBJ1-1
length: 16
D: -
V: TRBV18

CDR3: CASSFPGQNTEAFF
DNA: TGTGCCAGCAGCTTCCCTGGACAGAACACTGAAGCTTTCTTT
size: -
J: TRBJ1-1
length: 14
D: -
V: TRBV5-4

CDR3: CAISESWGHYGYTF
DNA: TGTGCCATCAGTGAGTCATGGGGGCACTATGGCTACACCTTC
size: once
J: TRBJ1-2
length: 14
D: -
V: TRBV10-3

CDR3: CASSFYGGVSYNEQFF
DNA: TGTGCCAGCAGTTTTTACGGGGGGGTCTCCTACAATGAGCAGTTCTTC
size: -
J: TRBJ2-1
length: 16
D: TRBD2
V: TRBV7-6

CDR3: CATGNGTGGLCEQYF
DNA: TGTGCCACCGGAAACGGGACAGGGGGATTGTGCGAGCAGTACTTC
size: -
J: TRBJ2-7
length: 15
D: TRBD1
V: TRBV24-1

CDR3: CASSFRGQNYNEQFF
DNA: TGTGCCAGCAGCTTCCGTGGACAGAATTACAATGAGCAGTTCTTC
size: few
J: TRBJ2-1
length: 15
D: -
V: TRBV7-9

CDR3: CASTSGGYSNQPQHF
DNA: TGTGCCAGCACCTCGGGGGGTTATAGCAATCAGCCCCAGCATTTT
size: -
J: TRBJ1-5
length: 15
D: -
V: TRBV28

CDR3: CASSEGANSPLHF
DNA: TGTGCCAGCAGTGAGGGGGCGAATTCACCCCTCCACTTT
size: -
J: TRBJ1-6
length: 13
D: TRBD1
V: TRBV27

CDR3: CASSQRVNKAQDSGNTIYF
DNA: TGCGCCAGCAGCCAGAGGGTGAATAAGGCCCAAGACTCTGGAAACACCATATATTTT
size: -
J: TRBJ1-3
length: 19
D: -
V: TRBV4-1

CDR3: CASSPMGQGGNEQFF
DNA: TGTGCCAGCTCACCGATGGGACAGGGGGGCAATGAGCAGTTCTTC
size: -
J: TRBJ2-1
length: 15
D: TRBD1
V: TRBV18

CDR3: CASSLAAFSTDTQYF
DNA: TGTGCCAGCAGCTTAGCAGCGTTTAGCACAGATACGCAGTATTTT
size: -
J: TRBJ2-3
length: 15
D: -
V: TRBV11-2

CDR3: CASSLGQGPYNEQFF
DNA: TGTGCCAGCAGCTTGGGACAGGGGCCATACAATGAGCAGTTCTTC
size: once
J: TRBJ2-1
length: 15
D: TRBD1
V: TRBV7-2

CDR3: CSVVGDNAYEQYF
DNA: TGCAGCGTTGTGGGGGACAACGCCTACGAGCAGTACTTC
size: -
J: TRBJ2-7
length: 13
D: -
V: TRBV29-1

CDR3: CASSLRWGQHPFNEQFF
DNA: TGTGCCAGCAGCCTCCGGTGGGGACAGCATCCTTTCAATGAGCAGTTCTTC
size: -
J: TRBJ2-1
length: 17
D: TRBD1
V: TRBV7-2

CDR3: CASSLSVYSYEQYF
DNA: TGTGCCAGCAGTTTATCGGTCTATTCCTACGAGCAGTACTTC
size: -
J: TRBJ2-7
length: 14
D: -
V: TRBV27

CDR3: CASSFDVLVKNTIYF
DNA: TGTGCCAGCAGCTTCGACGTACTAGTAAAAAACACCATATATTTT
size: -
J: TRBJ1-3
length: 15
D: -
V: TRBV5-5

CDR3: CASSQDKEYEQYF
DNA: TGTGCCAGCAGCCAAGATAAAGAGTACGAGCAGTACTTC
size: -
J: TRBJ2-7
length: 13
D: -
V: TRBV4-2

CDR3: CASSLRQGFHEQYF
DNA: TGTGCCAGCAGCTTGAGGCAGGGGTTCCACGAGCAGTACTTC
size: -
J: TRBJ2-7
length: 14
D: -
V: TRBV7-3

CDR3: CATQAGVDGGTQYF
DNA: TGTGCCACCCAAGCGGGAGTGGATGGGGGTACGCAGTATTTT
size: few
J: TRBJ2-3
length: 14
D: TRBD2
V: TRBV2

CDR3: CASSFRREVNEQYF
DNA: TGTGCCAGCAGTTTTAGGAGGGAGGTTAACGAGCAGTACTTC
size: -
J: TRBJ2-7
length: 14
D: -
V: TRBV27

CDR3: CASSLASSLYNEQFF
DNA: TGTGCCAGCAGTTTAGCTAGCTCCCTCTACAATGAGCAGTTCTTC
size: -
J: TRBJ2-1
length: 15
D: -
V: TRBV27

CDR3: CASSHRGSDEQFF
DNA: TGTGCCAGCAGCCACAGAGGCAGTGATGAGCAGTTCTTC
size: -
J: TRBJ2-1
length: 13
D: -
V: TRBV3-1/TRBV3-2

CDR3: CASSPLSYNEQFF
DNA: TGTGCCAGCAGCCCCCTCTCCTACAATGAGCAGTTCTTC
size: -
J: TRBJ2-1
length: 13
D: -
V: TRBV7-2

CDR3: CASSVGSGGSYNEQFF
DNA: TGTGCCAGCAGCGTAGGAAGCGGGGGGTCCTACAATGAGCAGTTCTTC
size: few
J: TRBJ2-1
length: 16
D: TRBD2
V: TRBV7-9

CDR3: CASSIKLPPTPQHF
DNA: TGTGCCAGTAGTATAAAGCTCCCTCCGACTCCCCAGCATTTT
size: -
J: TRBJ1-5
length: 14
D: -
V: TRBV19

CDR3: CASSFVEQLYEQYF
DNA: TGTGCCAGCAGTTTCGTGGAACAGCTCTACGAGCAGTACTTC
size: -
J: TRBJ2-7
length: 14
D: -
V: TRBV28

CDR3: CASSQSAGDQHNEQFF
DNA: TGCGCCAGCAGTCAATCGGCAGGGGACCAACACAATGAGCAGTTCTTC
size: once
J: TRBJ2-1
length: 16
D: -
V: TRBV23-1

CDR3: CARSFLGGRSDEQYF
DNA: TGTGCCAGAAGCTTCCTTGGGGGGAGGAGCGACGAGCAGTACTTC
size: -
J: TRBJ2-7
length: 15
D: -
V: TRBV5-3

CDR3: CASSLAGRSVNEQFF
DNA: TGTGCCAGCAGCTTAGCCGGGAGGTCTGTCAATGAGCAGTTCTTC
size: -
J: TRBJ2-1
length: 15
D: TRBD2
V: TRBV11-2

CDR3: CASSLGQGALYEQYF
DNA: TGTGCCAGCAGCTTAGGACAGGGGGCTCTCTACGAGCAGTACTTC
size: -
J: TRBJ2-7
length: 15
D: TRBD1
V: TRBV7-2

CDR3: CASSYPSKGREDMSQHF
DNA: TGTGCCAGCAGTTACCCGTCTAAGGGTAGGGAGGATATGTCCCAGCATTTT
size: -
J: TRBJ1-5
length: 17
D: -
V: TRBV6-2/TRBV6-3

CDR3: CASSPLGSGGISPLHF
DNA: TGTGCCAGCAGCCCACTGGGGTCAGGGGGCATTTCACCCCTCCACTTT
size: -
J: TRBJ1-6
length: 16
D: TRBD1
V: TRBV5-8

CDR3: CASSPIDRGNSNQPQHF
DNA: TGTGCCAGCTCACCAATCGACAGGGGAAATAGCAATCAGCCCCAGCATTTT
size: few
J: TRBJ1-5
length: 17
D: TRBD1
V: TRBV18

CDR3: CASSEDRGHVNEQFF
DNA: TGTGCCAGCAGCGAGGACAGGGGGCACGTCAATGAGCAGTTCTTC
size: -
J: TRBJ2-1
length: 15
D: TRBD1
V: TRBV7-9

CDR3: CASSSRETGAYEQYF
DNA: TGTGCCAGCAGCTCCAGGGAGACGGGAGCCTACGAGCAGTACTTC
size: -
J: TRBJ2-7
length: 15
D: -
V: TRBV9

CDR3: CASSPNLVLAGGGETQYF
DNA: TGTGCCAGCAGCCCCAATCTGGTACTAGCGGGAGGTGGGGAGACCCAGTACTTC
size: once
J: TRBJ2-5
length: 18
D: TRBD2
V: TRBV7-2

CDR3: CATSVQGGDTQYF
DNA: TGTGCCACCAGTGTCCAGGGTGGGGATACGCAGTATTTT
size: -
J: TRBJ2-3
length: 13
D: -
V: TRBV24-1

CDR3: CASTVGGGTLNEQFF
DNA: TGTGCCAGCACCGTAGGAGGAGGCACTCTCAATGAGCAGTTCTTC
size: -
J: TRBJ2-1
length: 15
D: -
V: TRBV9

CDR3: CASSPDRVDGYTF
DNA: TGTGCCAGCAGCCCGGACAGGGTTGACGGCTACACCTTC
size: -
J: TRBJ1-2
length: 13
D: TRBD1
V: TRBV5-4

CDR3: CASSLSFGLSVGSPLHF
DNA: TGTGCCAGCAGCCTCTCCTTTGGACTCTCTGTAGGTTCACCCCTCCACTTT
size: once
J: TRBJ1-6
length: 17
D: -
V: TRBV9

CDR3: CASSLADITTNEKLFF
DNA: TGTGCCAGCAGCTTGGCCGACATCACAACTAATGAAAAACTGTTTTTT
size: -
J: TRBJ1-4
length: 16
D: -
V: TRBV7-9

CDR3: CASSFSGGQETQYF
DNA: TGTGCCAGCAGCTTCAGCGGGGGGCAAGAGACCCAGTACTTC
size: -
J: TRBJ2-5
length: 14
D: TRBD2
V: TRBV7-2

CDR3: CASSQELSSGSTDTQYF
DNA: TGTGCCAGCAGCCAAGAACTTTCTAGCGGGAGTACAGATACGCAGTATTTT
size: -
J: TRBJ2-3
length: 17
D: TRBD2
V: TRBV3-1/TRBV3-2

CDR3: CSASSVSTRWGRGTEAFF
DNA: TGCAGTGCTAGTTCCGTTTCTACTCGGTGGGGGCGCGGGACTGAAGCTTTCTTT
size: once
J: TRBJ1-1
length: 18
D: -
V: TRBV20-1

CDR3: CASSPSRSAIREQYF
DNA: TGTGCCAGCAGCCCCAGTAGGAGCGCGATAAGGGAGCAGTACTTC
size: -
J: TRBJ2-7
length: 15
D: -
V: TRBV7-2

CDR3: CASSPGSNYGYTF
DNA: TGTGCCAGCAGCCCGGGTTCTAACTATGGCTACACCTTC
size: -
J: TRBJ1-2
length: 13
D: -
V: TRBV7-9

CDR3: CASRWSGGYNEQFF
DNA: TGTGCCAGCAGATGGTCAGGGGGCTACAATGAGCAGTTCTTC
size: -
J: TRBJ2-1
length: 14
D: TRBD1
V: TRBV7-9

CDR3: CAISPTTGGLGDEQYF
DNA: TGTGCCATCAGTCCGACTACAGGGGGCCTCGGAGACGAGCAGTACTTC
size: -
J: TRBJ2-7
length: 16
D: TRBD1
V: TRBV10-3